The clone carrying this T cell receptor (beta chain) was seen at least ten times. The antigen is undetermined. The CDR3 goes on 3 residues after the read ends, and that part is filled in from the germline J gene. This sample also contains other DNA sequences that code for the same CDR3. Trimming cost V 6 bases and J 4 bases, with 15 bases left between them. The CDR3 is made up of 14 amino acids. Germline V CDR1 and CDR2: DFQATT, SNEGSKA (reference sequence). The data were obtained in a study of T cell clonality in common variable immunodeficiency. Overall study results and limits: Common variable immunodeficiency TCR beta sequences reportedly had fewer deletions and N-nucleotide insertions. Fewer TCRbeta clones were shared among CVID subjects than controls.

Aged about 9 to 64 years, CVID subjects averaged about 39 years old. Here immunoSEQ multiplex PCR was the method, and the copy in TCRdb shows in-frame clones only, minus some. Observed are more than 20,000 clones, no singletons, with the top ten taking around 2%. This receptor was obtained from a human donor with common variable immunodeficiency. V and J are TRBV20-1 and TRBJ2-2, with a weak D call TRBD1 (5 bases). The sequenced material came from peripheral blood mononuclear cells. CDR3 DNA (partial): TGCAGTGCCCGACCATCAGGGCTCACCGGGGAG. Amino acids: CSARPSGLTGE. The CDR3 in full is CSARPSGLTGELFF.